This TCR beta chain stems from a study of graft-versus-host responses after intestinal transplantation. The wider study: Transplants were multivisceral, liver-intestinal, or isolated intestinal. Tacrolimus and steroids were given for about three years to all recipients after anti-thymocyte globulin induction.

General study points: The highest levels of circulating GvH clones went along with early declines in HvG clones after transplant.

Points on this clone: Its antigen remains unknown. The sample has other DNA sequences that encode this CDR3 too.

The germline gives CDR1 SGHNT, CDR2 YYREEE (reference sequence). With V trimmed by 2 bases and J by 5 bases, 9 bases remained unmatched. This CDR3 is built from 15 residues. Profiled with immunoSEQ multiplex PCR; TCRdb holds only in-frame clones, not every one. The table has roughly 100,000 clones, over 75% seen once. The input for sequencing was unstimulated CD4+ T cells sorted from spleen or lymph node cells, taken before intestinal transplant. J is TRBJ2-7 and V is TRBV5-4; 8 bases map to TRBD2. This clonotype was sampled from a human donor who received an intestinal transplant. The CDR3 spells CASSFRTGGGHEQYF. CDR3 in DNA: TGTGCCAGCAGCTTCCGGACCGGGGGGGGGCACGAGCAGTACTTC.